These 32 T cell receptor beta chains originate from one sample sequenced in a study of T cell repertoires in cytomegalovirus infection. What these receptors recognize is not known. One entry per CDR3 protein, called by TCRdb with MiXCR from the reads. Among 700,000 to 900,000 distinct CDR3 sequences listed, 25% to 35% were seen once. The sample in question was cultured CD8+ T cells from PBMCs, obtained from culture after CMV antigen stimulation. Source of these receptors: a human donor in good health (CMV status not recorded). Some clones in this sample may be carry-over from other donors' samples.

This clonotype came up a few times. The V call is TRBV4-3, the J call TRBJ2-2; possibly TRBD1 or TRBD2 for D (6 bases each). CDR3 length: 15 residues. V lost 0 bases, J lost 4 bases, and 9 bases lay in between. Germline V CDR1 and CDR2: LGHNA, YSLEER. CDR3 region: CASSQDGGLTGELFF. The CDR3 DNA sequence: TGCGCCAGCAGCCAAGATGGGGGGCTCACCGGGGAGCTGTTTTTT.

This clonotype was recorded at least ten times. The chain recombines TRBV7-2 with TRBJ2-3; 9 bases are a match to TRBD2. The CDR3 has 18 residues. CDR1 SGHTA and CDR2 FQGNSA come from the germline V gene. V lost 1 base to trimming and J lost 4 bases; unmatched junction nucleotides: 12. CDR3 sequence reads: CASSLVVQAGGGADTQYF. CDR3 DNA: TGTGCCAGCAGCTTAGTTGTTCAAGCGGGGGGTGGAGCAGATACGCAGTATTTT.

This clonotype was seen ten or more times. The chain has TRBV5-1 and TRBJ1-1, with D perhaps TRBD1 (6 bases). CDR3 length: 16 amino acids. Germline V CDR1 and CDR2: SGHRS, YFSETQ. Trimming shortened V by 0 bases and J by 3 bases, and 15 bases separated the two germline ends. The CDR3 spells CASSLVEGVVYTEAFF. CDR3 coding DNA: TGCGCCAGCAGCTTGGTGGAGGGGGTCGTGTACACTGAAGCTTTCTTT.

V is TRBV10-3 and J is TRBJ1-3; 10 positions match TRBD1. This CDR3 has 14 amino acids. J gave up 4 bases and V 8 bases, and 5 bases lay outside the gene matches. Germline V gene data show CDR1 as ENHRY and CDR2 as SYGVKD. In DNA form, the CDR3 reads TGTGCCATCTTGACAGGGGGCAAAGGAAACACCATATATTTT. Protein product: CAILTGGKGNTIYF.

The chain uses TRBV4-1 and TRBJ1-5; the match to TRBD1 covers 7 bases. This CDR3 contains 16 residues. Losses at the gene ends were 0 bases for V and 4 bases for J; bases not matched to a gene: 6. Germline V lookup: CDR1 MGHRA, CDR2 YSYEKL. CDR3 sequence: CASSQELGQINQPQHF. The DNA of the CDR3 is TGCGCCAGCAGCCAAGAGCTGGGACAGATAAATCAGCCCCAGCATTTT.

This clonotype has at least ten counts. The CDR3 here is CASSSGTRFSDTQYF. The CDR3 nucleotides read TGTGCCAGCAGTTCCGGGACTAGATTTTCAGATACGCAGTATTTT. J is TRBJ2-3 and V is TRBV7-8, with TRBD2 matching over 8 bases. Germline V CDR1 and CDR2: SGHVS, FQNEAQ. This CDR3 has 15 amino acids. J gave up 4 bases and V 6 bases, and 9 bases lay outside the gene matches.

This chain uses TRBV7-6 with TRBJ2-5; a possible D gene is TRBD2 (7 bases). This CDR3 has 14 amino acids. V shed 6 bases and J shed 2 bases, with 13 bases lying between them. Germline V gene data show CDR1 as SGHVS and CDR2 as FNYEAQ. The CDR3 bases are TGTGCCAGCAGGGGGGGGGCCCGGCAAGAGACCCAGTACTTC. Translated, it gives CASRGGARQETQYF.

The chain has TRBV19 and TRBJ2-1; D is ambiguous. Trimming pared 4 bases from V and 6 bases from J, leaving 7 bases between. Germline CDR1 reads LNHDA; CDR2 reads SQIVND (reference sequence). The CDR3 totals 12 residues. CDR3 sequence: CASSTIGNEQFF. The DNA for the CDR3 is TGTGCCAGTAGTACGATAGGCAATGAGCAGTTCTTC.

The rearrangement links TRBV4-2 to TRBJ2-1; D remains ambiguous. The length of the CDR3 is 13 residues. V lost 0 bases, J lost 15 bases, and 15 bases lay in between. Germline V lookup: CDR1 LGHNA, CDR2 YNFKEQ. CDR3: CASSQEAVSPGFF. The CDR3 coding sequence is TGTGCCAGCAGCCAAGAGGCAGTGTCCCCGGGGTTCTTC.

The table lists this clonotype with many counts. The rearrangement uses TRBV7-8 and TRBJ2-2; weak D call: TRBD1 (6 bases). CDR1 and CDR2 (germline): SGHVS, FQNEAQ. This CDR3 region has 17 residues. V was trimmed by 7 bases and J by 6 bases, leaving 24 bases between them. CDR3: CASTTELDRSPSGELFF. CDR3 sequence (DNA): TGTGCCAGCACCACTGAACTCGACAGGTCTCCTTCCGGGGAGCTGTTTTTT.

This clonotype appeared a few times. V is TRBV7-9 and J is TRBJ2-5; possible D gene TRBD2, 6 bases. V lost 10 bases and J 2 bases, leaving 20 bases between the germline ends. The CDR3 is made up of 15 amino acids. CDR1 is SEHNR and CDR2 is FQNEAQ in the germline V gene (reference sequence). This CDR3 is CATLRGTRIQETQYF. The CDR3 region has the DNA TGTGCCACTCTCCGGGGGACCAGGATTCAAGAGACCCAGTACTTC. The whole variable domain, remainder taken from reference TRBV7-9 and TRBJ2-5, is DTGVSQNPRHKITKRGQNVTFRCDPISEHNRLYWYRQTLGQGPEFLTYFQNEAQLEKSRLLSDRFSAERPKGSFSTLEIQRTEQGDSAMYLCATLRGTRIQETQYFGPGTRLLVL.

The chain employs TRBV19 and TRBJ2-5; D remains unclear. This CDR3 comprises 15 residues. Germline assignment: CDR1 LNHDA and CDR2 SQIVND (reference sequence). The V end was cut by 3 bases, the J end by 1 base, with 12 bases between. CDR3 DNA sequence: TGTGCCAGTAGTATCCGCGACAACCTCCAAGAGACCCAGTACTTC. It encodes CASSIRDNLQETQYF.

The table lists this clonotype with a few counts. The J gene is TRBJ2-1, the V gene TRBV20-1, with 8 bases aligning to TRBD1. CDR3 size: 14 residues. Germline V gene data show CDR1 as DFQATT and CDR2 as SNEGSKA (reference sequence). V dropped 6 bases and J dropped 9; count of bases not matched to a gene: 13. CDR3 loop: CSAAGTGPNGEQFF. The CDR3 nucleotides read TGCAGTGCAGCCGGGACAGGCCCCAACGGTGAGCAGTTCTTC.

The table lists this clonotype with a few counts. The gene calls are TRBV2 and TRBJ1-4; unclear D gene. The ends were cut back, 10 bases at V and 7 bases at J, with 13 bases in the middle. This CDR3 region has 12 residues. Germline V gene sequence: CDR1 SNHLY, CDR2 FYNNEI. The CDR3 loop reads CATVLGTEKLFF. The CDR3, as DNA: TGTGCCACCGTCCTCGGTACTGAAAAACTGTTTTTT.

This clonotype was recorded at least ten times. The V and J genes are TRBV7-8 and TRBJ1-1, with D perhaps TRBD1 (6 bases). Germline V lookup: CDR1 SGHVS, CDR2 FQNEAQ. There are 16 residues in the CDR3. The germline V and J ends were trimmed by 3 bases and 0 bases, with 14 bases remaining between them. The CDR3 is CASSFGGAVMNTEAFF. CDR3 in DNA: TGTGCCAGCAGCTTTGGGGGGGCAGTCATGAACACTGAAGCTTTCTTT.

This clonotype has only a few counts. The chain couples TRBV6-1 to TRBJ1-3; D is ambiguous. Germline CDR1 MNHNS, CDR2 SASEGT. Deletions cut 2 bases from V and 0 bases from J, with 11 bases between. The length of the CDR3 is 16 residues. CDR3: CASSERFLRSGNTIYF. CDR3 sequence (DNA): TGTGCCAGCAGTGAAAGATTTCTCCGCTCTGGAAACACCATATATTTT.

This clonotype was seen at least ten times. V is TRBV7-2 and J is TRBJ2-1; either TRBD1 or TRBD2 may fit D (6 bases each). The CDR3 totals 16 residues. Germline CDR1 reads SGHTA; CDR2 reads FQGNSA. V lost 2 bases and J 5 bases, leaving 16 bases between the germline ends. The CDR3 bases are TGTGCCAGCAGCTTATGGGGGCTAGCGTCCAACAATGAGCAGTTCTTC. Its protein is CASSLWGLASNNEQFF.

This chain uses TRBV7-9 with TRBJ1-3; possibly TRBD1 for D (5 bases). V lost 3 bases, J lost 3 bases, and 9 bases lay in between. In germline, CDR1 is SEHNR, CDR2 FQNEAQ (reference sequence). This CDR3 has 14 residues. The CDR3 reads CASSFHRLGNTIYF. In nucleotides, the CDR3 is TGTGCCAGCAGCTTTCACAGGCTTGGAAACACCATATATTTT.

This clonotype has a count of ten or more. V and J are TRBV7-9 and TRBJ2-1; the D gene is possibly TRBD2 (6 bases). This CDR3 comprises 16 residues. The germline CDR1 and CDR2 sequences are SEHNR and FQNEAQ (reference sequence). The V gene lost 2 bases and the J gene lost 4 bases, with 15 bases spanning the gap. The CDR3 region is CASSLPILGLYNEQFF. CDR3 nucleotide sequence: TGTGCCAGCAGCTTACCTATCCTGGGACTTTACAATGAGCAGTTCTTC. Variable domain in full (rest from reference TRBV7-9 and TRBJ2-1): DTGVSQNPRHKITKRGQNVTFRCDPISEHNRLYWYRQTLGQGPEFLTYFQNEAQLEKSRLLSDRFSAERPKGSFSTLEIQRTEQGDSAMYLCASSLPILGLYNEQFFGPGTRLTVL.

The genes are TRBV27 and TRBJ2-3; 9 bases line up with TRBD2. V dropped 3 bases and J dropped 3; count of bases not matched to a gene: 4. Per the germline V gene, CDR1 is MNHEY and CDR2 is SMNVEV (reference sequence). The CDR3 length is 15 residues. DNA for the CDR3: TGTGCCAGCAGTTTTGCGGGGGGGCCTACAGATACGCAGTATTTT. This translates into CASSFAGGPTDTQYF.

V and J are TRBV27 and TRBJ1-1; 11 bases align to TRBD1. Germline values: CDR1 MNHEY, CDR2 SMNVEV (reference sequence). This CDR3 has 14 residues. The J segment lost 12 bases and the V segment lost 7 bases, leaving 13 bases of the junction unmatched. CDR3 in DNA: TGTGCCAGCATACGGGGCAACGGACAGGGGGCGACTTTCTTT. This sequence encodes CASIRGNGQGATFF.

V gene TRBV2 combines with J gene TRBJ2-1; 11 positions agree with TRBD2. The CDR3 consists of 20 residues. Trimming at V came to 5 bases and at J to 7 bases, leaving 22 bases not matched to a gene. CDR1 is SNHLY and CDR2 is FYNNEI in the germline V gene. This CDR3 reads CASSPLQASGGPTWWNEQFF. In DNA, the CDR3 is TGTGCCAGCAGTCCCCTCCAGGCTAGCGGGGGGCCTACCTGGTGGAATGAGCAGTTCTTC.

The chain combines TRBV27 with TRBJ1-2; D is uncertain. V shed 4 bases and J shed 6 bases, with 12 bases lying between them. This CDR3 is built from 13 residues. Germline V gives CDR1 MNHEY, CDR2 SMNVEV (reference sequence). The CDR3 coding sequence is TGTGCCAGCAGTTCCGGCCCAAATAATGGCTACACCTTC. Amino acids: CASSSGPNNGYTF.

This clonotype was seen a few times. DNA of the CDR3: TGTGCTAGTGGTCAATCCGGGAACTCAGTCCATGAGCAGTTCTTC. Translated: CASGQSGNSVHEQFF. The rearrangement joins TRBV12-5 to TRBJ2-1, with TRBD2 as a possible D gene (5 bases). Trimming left V 5 bases short and J 8 bases short, with 19 bases between. CDR3 size: 15 residues. Germline CDR1 reads LGHNT; CDR2 reads FRNRAP.

The chain has TRBV4-2 and TRBJ2-1, with TRBD1 matching over 7 bases. CDR3 length: 15 amino acids. CDR1 and CDR2 from the germline V gene are LGHNA and YNFKEQ. Trimming at V came to 8 bases and at J to 0 bases, leaving 7 bases not matched to a gene. The CDR3 sequence: CASCTGDNSYNEQFF. CDR3 sequence (DNA): TGTGCCAGCTGCACAGGGGACAACTCCTACAATGAGCAGTTCTTC.

The rearrangement links TRBV7-9 to TRBJ1-1; no definite D call. CDR1 and CDR2 (germline): SEHNR, FQNEAQ (reference sequence). V lost 3 bases and J 8 bases, leaving 10 bases between the germline ends. This CDR3 is 12 amino acids long. Written as DNA, the CDR3 is TGTGCCAGCAGCTTCAGTCTGACAGAAGCTTTCTTT. This gives the protein CASSFSLTEAFF.

The rearrangement links TRBV5-4 to TRBJ2-2; unclear D gene. Trimming took off 6 bases at V and 3 bases at J, with 9 bases between the two ends. The CDR3 totals 13 residues. The germline CDR1 and CDR2 sequences are SGHNT and YYREEE (reference sequence). The CDR3 sequence: CASTVGYTGELFF. CDR3 coding DNA: TGTGCCAGCACCGTCGGGTACACCGGGGAGCTGTTTTTT.

This clonotype has just one count. The CDR3 nucleotides read TGCGCCAGCAGCTTGGAAGGGAAGAACACAGATACGCAGTATTTT. Protein: CASSLEGKNTDTQYF. The gene calls are TRBV5-1 and TRBJ2-3; no firm D call. Germline loops: CDR1 SGHRS, CDR2 YFSETQ. The CDR3 contains 15 residues. V lost 0 bases and J 2 bases, leaving 10 bases between the germline ends.

CDR3 sequence reads: CASSQEGGRTEAFF. In DNA, the CDR3 is TGCGCCAGCAGCCAGGAGGGCGGCAGGACTGAAGCTTTCTTT. V usage is TRBV5-1 and J usage is TRBJ1-1; D remains ambiguous. V was trimmed by 4 bases and J by 5 bases, leaving 15 bases between them. Germline lookup yields CDR1 SGHRS and CDR2 YFSETQ. This CDR3 region has 14 residues.

Only a few counts were recorded for this clonotype. The V gene is TRBV11-1, the J gene TRBJ1-2, with 7 nucleotides matching TRBD1. The CDR3 has 15 amino acids. Trimming cost V 3 bases and J 4 bases; bases outside gene matches: 8. Germline CDR1 reads SGHAT; CDR2 reads FQDESV (reference sequence). Written as DNA, the CDR3 is TGTGCCAGCAGCTTTTCCAGGGGGAGGCTCTATGGCTACACCTTC. Translated: CASSFSRGRLYGYTF.

V and J are TRBV7-8 and TRBJ1-1, with D possibly TRBD1 on 5 matching bases. The V end lost 8 bases, the J end lost 3 bases, and 19 bases lay between the germline ends. The germline V gene has CDR1 SGHVS and CDR2 FQNEAQ. This CDR3 region has 15 residues. CDR3 loop: CASRQGGALDTEAFF. CDR3 sequence (DNA): TGTGCCAGCCGGCAGGGTGGGGCCCTTGACACTGAAGCTTTCTTT. The full variable domain, completed using reference TRBV7-8 and TRBJ1-1, is GAGVSQSPRYKVAKRGQDVALRCDPISGHVSLFWYQQALGQGPEFLTYFQNEAQLDKSGLPSDRFFAERPEGSVSTLKIQRTQQEDSAVYLCASRQGGALDTEAFFGQGTRLTVV.

This clonotype came up a few times. The rearrangement links TRBV4-1 to TRBJ2-1, with a weak D call TRBD2 (5 bases). Between the trimmed V and J ends, which lost 1 base and 12 bases, there was a span of 10 bases. Germline values: CDR1 MGHRA, CDR2 YSYEKL. The CDR3 has 12 residues. CDR3 loop: CASSQGASLQFF. CDR3 DNA: TGCGCCAGCAGCCAAGGAGCTAGCCTGCAGTTCTTC.